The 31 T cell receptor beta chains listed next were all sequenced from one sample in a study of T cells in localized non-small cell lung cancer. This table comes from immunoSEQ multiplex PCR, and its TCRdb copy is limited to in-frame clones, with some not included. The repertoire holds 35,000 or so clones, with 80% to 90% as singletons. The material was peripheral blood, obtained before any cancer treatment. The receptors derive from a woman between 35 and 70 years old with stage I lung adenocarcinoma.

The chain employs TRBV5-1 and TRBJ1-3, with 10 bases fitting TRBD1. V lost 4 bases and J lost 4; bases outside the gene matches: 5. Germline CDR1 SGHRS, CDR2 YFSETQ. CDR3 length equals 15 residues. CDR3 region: CASSRQGAGGNTIYF. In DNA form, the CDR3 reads TGCGCCAGCAGCCGACAGGGGGCAGGAGGAAACACCATATATTTT.

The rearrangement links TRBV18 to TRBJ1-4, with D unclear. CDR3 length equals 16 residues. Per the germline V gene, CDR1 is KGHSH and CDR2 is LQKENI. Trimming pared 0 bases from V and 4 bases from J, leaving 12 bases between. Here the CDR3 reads CASSPPAGPRNEKLFF. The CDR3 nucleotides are TGTGCCAGCTCACCACCGGCAGGCCCCCGTAATGAAAAACTGTTTTTT.

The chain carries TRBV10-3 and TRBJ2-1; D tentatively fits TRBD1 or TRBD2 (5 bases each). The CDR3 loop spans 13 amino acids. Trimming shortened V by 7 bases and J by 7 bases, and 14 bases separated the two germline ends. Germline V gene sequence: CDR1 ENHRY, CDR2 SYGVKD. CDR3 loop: CAIKGRATNEQFF. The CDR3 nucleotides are TGTGCCATCAAGGGACGTGCGACGAATGAGCAGTTCTTC.

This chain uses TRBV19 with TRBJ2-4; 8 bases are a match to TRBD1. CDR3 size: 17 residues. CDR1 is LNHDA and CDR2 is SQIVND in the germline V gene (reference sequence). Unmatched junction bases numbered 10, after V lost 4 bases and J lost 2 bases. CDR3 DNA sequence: TGTGCCAGTAGTAACCAAGGGCAGGGGGCTACCAAAAACATTCAGTACTTC. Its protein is CASSNQGQGATKNIQYF.

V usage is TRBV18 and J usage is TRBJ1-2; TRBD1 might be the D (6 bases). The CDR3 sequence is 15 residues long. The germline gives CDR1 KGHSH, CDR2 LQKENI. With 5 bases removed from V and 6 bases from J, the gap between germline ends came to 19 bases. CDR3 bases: TGTGCCAGCTCATCGGGCGCAGGGGACTTTAATGGCTACACCTTC. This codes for CASSSGAGDFNGYTF.

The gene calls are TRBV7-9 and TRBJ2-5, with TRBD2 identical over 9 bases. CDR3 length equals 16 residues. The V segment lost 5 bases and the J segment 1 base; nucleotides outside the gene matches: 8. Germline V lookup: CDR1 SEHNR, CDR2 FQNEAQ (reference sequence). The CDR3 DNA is TGTGCCAGCAGCGCTCCGGGACTAGCCATCCAAGAGACCCAGTACTTC. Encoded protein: CASSAPGLAIQETQYF.

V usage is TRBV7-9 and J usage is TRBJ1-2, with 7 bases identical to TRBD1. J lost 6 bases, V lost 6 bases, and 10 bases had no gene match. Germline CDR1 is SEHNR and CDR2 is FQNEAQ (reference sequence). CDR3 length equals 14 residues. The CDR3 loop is CASRPTGIEDGYTF. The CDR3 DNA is TGTGCCAGCAGGCCGACAGGGATAGAGGATGGCTACACCTTC. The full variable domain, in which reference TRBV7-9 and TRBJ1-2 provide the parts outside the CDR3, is DTGVSQNPRHKITKRGQNVTFRCDPISEHNRLYWYRQTLGQGPEFLTYFQNEAQLEKSRLLSDRFSAERPKGSFSTLEIQRTEQGDSAMYLCASRPTGIEDGYTFGSGTRLTVV.

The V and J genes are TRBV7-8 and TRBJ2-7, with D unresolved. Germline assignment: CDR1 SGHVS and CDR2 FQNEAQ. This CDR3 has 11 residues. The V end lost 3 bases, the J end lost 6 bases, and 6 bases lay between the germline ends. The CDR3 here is CASSLRSEQYF. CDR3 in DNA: TGTGCCAGCAGCTTGAGGTCCGAGCAGTACTTC.

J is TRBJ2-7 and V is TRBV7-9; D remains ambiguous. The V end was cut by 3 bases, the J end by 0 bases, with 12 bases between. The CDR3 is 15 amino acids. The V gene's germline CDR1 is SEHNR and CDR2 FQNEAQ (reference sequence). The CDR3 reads CASSLADGYSYEQYF. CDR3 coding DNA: TGTGCCAGCAGCTTGGCCGACGGCTACTCCTACGAGCAGTACTTC.

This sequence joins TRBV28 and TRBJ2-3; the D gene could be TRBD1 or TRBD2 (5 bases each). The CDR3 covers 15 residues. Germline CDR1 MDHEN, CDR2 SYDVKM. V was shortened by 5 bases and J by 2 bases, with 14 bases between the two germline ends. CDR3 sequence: CASSPPGPSTDTQYF. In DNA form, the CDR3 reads TGTGCCAGCAGTCCCCCGGGACCATCCACAGATACGCAGTATTTT.

The DNA for the CDR3 is TGTGCCAGCAGCTTGGAAACTAGCGGGAGAGGGACCGGGGAGCTGTTTTTT. The encoded protein is CASSLETSGRGTGELFF. This chain joins TRBV5-4 and TRBJ2-2; TRBD2 aligns across 11 bases. There are 17 residues in the CDR3. V lost 0 bases, J lost 5 bases, and 6 bases stayed unmatched. Germline loops: CDR1 SGHNT, CDR2 YYREEE (reference sequence). Drawing the rest from reference TRBV5-4 and TRBJ2-2, the complete variable domain is ETGVTQSPTHLIKTRGQQVTLRCSSQSGHNTVSWYQQALGQGPQFIFQYYREEENGRGNFPPRFSGLQFPNYSSELNVNALELDDSALYLCASSLETSGRGTGELFFGEGSRLTVL.

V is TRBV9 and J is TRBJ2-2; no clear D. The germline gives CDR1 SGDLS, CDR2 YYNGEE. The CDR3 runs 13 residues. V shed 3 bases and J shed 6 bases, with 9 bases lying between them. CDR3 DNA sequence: TGTGCCAGCAGCGGTTCACACGCCGGGGAGCTGTTTTTT. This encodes CASSGSHAGELFF.

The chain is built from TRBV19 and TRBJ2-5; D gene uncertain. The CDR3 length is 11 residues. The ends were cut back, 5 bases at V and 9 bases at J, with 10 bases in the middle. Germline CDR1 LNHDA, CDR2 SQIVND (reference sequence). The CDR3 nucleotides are TGTGCCAGTAGTGCCGGCCGGGCCCAGTACTTC. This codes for CASSAGRAQYF.

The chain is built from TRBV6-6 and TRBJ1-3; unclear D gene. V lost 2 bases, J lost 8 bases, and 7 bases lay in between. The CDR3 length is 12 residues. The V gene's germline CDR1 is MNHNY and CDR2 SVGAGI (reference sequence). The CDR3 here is CASSYARDTIYF. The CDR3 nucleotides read TGTGCCAGCAGTTACGCTCGGGACACCATATATTTT.

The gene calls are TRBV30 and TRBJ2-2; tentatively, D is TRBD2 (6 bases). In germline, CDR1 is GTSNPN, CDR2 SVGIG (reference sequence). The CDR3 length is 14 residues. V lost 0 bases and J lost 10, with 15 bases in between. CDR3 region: CAWSVGLSGEELFF. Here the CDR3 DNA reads TGTGCCTGGAGTGTAGGACTGTCGGGGGAGGAGCTGTTTTTT.

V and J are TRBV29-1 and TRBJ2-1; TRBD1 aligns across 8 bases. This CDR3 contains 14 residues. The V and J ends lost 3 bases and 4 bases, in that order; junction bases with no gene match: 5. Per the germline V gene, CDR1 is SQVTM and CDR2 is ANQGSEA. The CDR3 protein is CSVERDRSYNEQFF. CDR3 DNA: TGCAGCGTTGAGCGGGACAGGTCTTACAATGAGCAGTTCTTC.

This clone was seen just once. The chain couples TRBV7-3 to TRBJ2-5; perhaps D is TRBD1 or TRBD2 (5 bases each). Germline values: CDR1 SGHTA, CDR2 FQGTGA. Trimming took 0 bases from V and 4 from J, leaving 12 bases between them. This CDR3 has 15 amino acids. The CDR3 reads CASSLTGRDPETQYF. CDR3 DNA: TGTGCCAGCAGCTTAACGGGACGGGACCCAGAGACCCAGTACTTC.

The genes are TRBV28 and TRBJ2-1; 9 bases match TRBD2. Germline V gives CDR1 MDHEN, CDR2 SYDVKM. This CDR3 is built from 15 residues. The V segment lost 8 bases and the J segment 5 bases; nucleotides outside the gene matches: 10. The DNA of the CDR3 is TGTGCCAGCTCCTCAGGCAGCGGGAGGCACAATGAGCAGTTCTTC. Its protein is CASSSGSGRHNEQFF.

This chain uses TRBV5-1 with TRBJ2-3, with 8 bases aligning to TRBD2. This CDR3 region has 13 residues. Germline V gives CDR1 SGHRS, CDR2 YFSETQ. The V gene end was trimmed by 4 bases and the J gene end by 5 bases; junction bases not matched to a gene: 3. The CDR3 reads CASSPGTRDTQYF. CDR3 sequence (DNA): TGCGCCAGCAGCCCCGGGACTAGAGATACGCAGTATTTT.

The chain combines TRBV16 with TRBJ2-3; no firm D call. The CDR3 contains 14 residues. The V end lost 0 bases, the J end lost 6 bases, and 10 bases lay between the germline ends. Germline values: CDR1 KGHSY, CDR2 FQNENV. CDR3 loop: CASSQSDLWDTQYF. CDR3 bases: TGTGCCAGCAGCCAATCGGACCTTTGGGATACGCAGTATTTT.

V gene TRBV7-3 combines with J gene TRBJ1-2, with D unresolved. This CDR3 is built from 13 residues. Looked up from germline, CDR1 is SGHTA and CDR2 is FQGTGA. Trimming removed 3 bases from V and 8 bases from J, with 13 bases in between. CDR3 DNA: TGTGCCAGCAGCTTTGGGCCTTCACAAGGCTACACCTTC. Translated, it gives CASSFGPSQGYTF.

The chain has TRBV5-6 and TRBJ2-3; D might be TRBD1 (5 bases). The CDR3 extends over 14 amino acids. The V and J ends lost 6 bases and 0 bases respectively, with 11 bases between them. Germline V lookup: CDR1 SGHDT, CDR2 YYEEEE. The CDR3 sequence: CASNKQDSTDTQYF. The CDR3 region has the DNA TGTGCCAGCAACAAACAGGATAGCACAGATACGCAGTATTTT.

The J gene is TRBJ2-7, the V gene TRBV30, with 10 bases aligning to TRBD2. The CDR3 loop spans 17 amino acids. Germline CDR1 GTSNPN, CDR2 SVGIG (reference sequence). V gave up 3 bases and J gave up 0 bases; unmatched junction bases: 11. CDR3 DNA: TGTGCCTGGAGCGCTCCCCCACTAGCGGGAATCTCCTACGAGCAGTACTTC. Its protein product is CAWSAPPLAGISYEQYF. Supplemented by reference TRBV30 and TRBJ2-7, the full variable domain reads SQTIHQWPATLVQPVGSPLSLECTVEGTSNPNLYWYRQAAGRGLQLLFYSVGIGQISSEVPQNLSASRPQDRQFILSSKKLLLSDSGFYLCAWSAPPLAGISYEQYFGPGTRLTVT.

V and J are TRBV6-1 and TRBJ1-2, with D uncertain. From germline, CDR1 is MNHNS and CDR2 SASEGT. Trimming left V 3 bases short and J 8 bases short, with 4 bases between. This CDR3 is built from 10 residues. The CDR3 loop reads CASSEVGYTF. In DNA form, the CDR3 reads TGTGCCAGCAGTGAGGTCGGCTACACCTTC.

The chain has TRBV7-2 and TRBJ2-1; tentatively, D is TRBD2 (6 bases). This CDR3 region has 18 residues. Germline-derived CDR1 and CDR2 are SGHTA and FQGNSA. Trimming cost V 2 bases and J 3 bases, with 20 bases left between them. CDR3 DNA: TGTGCCAGCAGCTTATGGACCTCGGGAGATTGGGACTACAATGAGCAGTTCTTC. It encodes CASSLWTSGDWDYNEQFF.

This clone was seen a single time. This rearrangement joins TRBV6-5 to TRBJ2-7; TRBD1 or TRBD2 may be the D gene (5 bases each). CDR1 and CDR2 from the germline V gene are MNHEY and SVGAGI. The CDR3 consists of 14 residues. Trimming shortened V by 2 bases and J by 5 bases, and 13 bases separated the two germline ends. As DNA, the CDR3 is TGTGCCAGCAGTTACGGGGACGGGCGGGACGAGCAGTACTTC. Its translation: CASSYGDGRDEQYF.

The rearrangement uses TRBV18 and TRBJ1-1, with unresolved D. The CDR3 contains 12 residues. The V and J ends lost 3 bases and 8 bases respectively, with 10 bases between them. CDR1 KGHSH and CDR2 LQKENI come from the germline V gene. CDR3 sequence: CASSPREYEAFF. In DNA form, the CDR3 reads TGTGCCAGCTCACCCCGAGAGTACGAAGCTTTCTTT.

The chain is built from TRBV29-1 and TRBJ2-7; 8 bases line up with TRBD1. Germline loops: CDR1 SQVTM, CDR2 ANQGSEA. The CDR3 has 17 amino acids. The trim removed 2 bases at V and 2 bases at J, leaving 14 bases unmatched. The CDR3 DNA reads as TGCAGCGTTGAACACGGAGGAGCAGGGGGCGCGCCCTACGAGCAGTACTTC. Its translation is CSVEHGGAGGAPYEQYF.

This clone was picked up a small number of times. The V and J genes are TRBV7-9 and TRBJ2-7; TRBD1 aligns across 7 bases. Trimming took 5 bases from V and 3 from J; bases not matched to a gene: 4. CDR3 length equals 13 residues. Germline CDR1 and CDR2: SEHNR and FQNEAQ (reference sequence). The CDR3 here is CASSGGQSYEQYF. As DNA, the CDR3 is TGTGCCAGCAGCGGGGGACAGAGCTACGAGCAGTACTTC.

DNA for the CDR3: TGTGCCAGCAGCTACCAACAGGGCTCTGGAAACACCATATATTTT. Its translation: CASSYQQGSGNTIYF. The chain couples TRBV5-4 to TRBJ1-3; possible D gene TRBD1, 6 bases. The V end lost 3 bases, the J end lost 0 bases, and 10 bases lay between the germline ends. The CDR3 covers 15 residues. Germline V lookup: CDR1 SGHNT, CDR2 YYREEE (reference sequence).

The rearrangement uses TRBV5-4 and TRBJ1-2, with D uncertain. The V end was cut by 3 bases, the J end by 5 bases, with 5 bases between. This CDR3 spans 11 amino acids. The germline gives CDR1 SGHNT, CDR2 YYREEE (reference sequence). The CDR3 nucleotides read TGTGCCAGCAGCTCGACGTATGGCTACACCTTC. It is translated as CASSSTYGYTF. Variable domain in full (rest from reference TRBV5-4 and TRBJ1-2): ETGVTQSPTHLIKTRGQQVTLRCSSQSGHNTVSWYQQALGQGPQFIFQYYREEENGRGNFPPRFSGLQFPNYSSELNVNALELDDSALYLCASSSTYGYTFGSGTRLTVV.